Shown below are 27 T cell receptor beta chains from a single sample sequenced in a study of T cell responses to AZD1222 COVID-19 vaccine. Generated by immunoSEQ multiplex PCR, the TCRdb table keeps only in-frame clones and is missing some. The sample contains 95,000 to 100,000 clones, 88% of which appear only once. The sequenced sample was peripheral blood, obtained 28 days after the second AZD1222 dose. The receptors here all came from an adult who received the AZD1222 COVID-19 vaccine.

This rearrangement joins TRBV4-2 to TRBJ1-4; 7 nucleotides match TRBD1. J gave up 6 bases and V 6 bases, and 7 bases lay outside the gene matches. The germline V gene has CDR1 LGHNA and CDR2 YNFKEQ. The CDR3 is made up of 14 amino acids. This CDR3 is CASRNDRADEKLFF. CDR3 DNA sequence: TGTGCCAGCAGAAACGACAGGGCGGATGAAAAACTGTTTTTT.

The chain is built from TRBV7-3 and TRBJ2-3; D is undetermined. Germline V CDR1 and CDR2: SGHTA, FQGTGA. The germline V and J ends were trimmed by 5 bases and 0 bases, with 15 bases remaining between them. CDR3 length: 16 residues. CDR3 DNA sequence: TGTGCCAGCAGCCCCGGGTCCGGGTCTAGCACAGATACGCAGTATTTT. It yields the protein CASSPGSGSSTDTQYF.

J is TRBJ1-1 and V is TRBV10-1; TRBD1 is a possible D gene (6 bases). The CDR3 spans 17 residues. With 6 bases removed from V and 7 bases from J, the gap between germline ends came to 27 bases. CDR1 is WNHNN, CDR2 SYGVQD, per germline (reference sequence). CDR3 amino acids: CASSRYREAELMREAFF. Written as DNA, the CDR3 is TGCGCCAGCAGCCGATACAGGGAAGCAGAGTTGATGCGTGAAGCTTTCTTT.

CDR3 sequence: CASSMGLESDEQFF. CDR3 nucleotide sequence: TGTGCCAGTAGTATGGGACTAGAAAGCGATGAGCAGTTCTTC. V usage is TRBV19 and J usage is TRBJ2-1; 8 bases line up with TRBD2. Germline trimming cut 3 bases from V and 8 bases from J; bases unmatched to any gene: 6. The CDR3 covers 14 residues. Germline CDR1 is LNHDA and CDR2 is SQIVND (reference sequence).

This chain joins TRBV7-9 and TRBJ2-1, with TRBD2 matching 11 bases. CDR1 is SEHNR, CDR2 FQNEAQ, per germline (reference sequence). The CDR3 is made up of 17 amino acids. V was clipped by 6 bases and J by 5 bases; unmatched bases: 12. The CDR3 DNA reads as TGTGCCAGCAGACCGGGACTAGCGGCCGCACGGGACAATGAGCAGTTCTTC. Its translation: CASRPGLAAARDNEQFF. Looking up the rest from reference TRBV7-9 and TRBJ2-1 gives the full variable domain: DTGVSQNPRHKITKRGQNVTFRCDPISEHNRLYWYRQTLGQGPEFLTYFQNEAQLEKSRLLSDRFSAERPKGSFSTLEIQRTEQGDSAMYLCASRPGLAAARDNEQFFGPGTRLTVL.

The chain employs TRBV3-1 (or the pseudogene TRBV3-2) and TRBJ2-3; D may be TRBD2 (5 bases). V lost 7 bases and J 3 bases, leaving 11 bases between the germline ends. Germline values: CDR1 LGHDT, CDR2 YNNKEL (reference sequence). The CDR3 has 13 residues. CDR3 loop: CASTQLGTDTQYF. In DNA, the CDR3 is TGTGCCAGCACTCAACTAGGGACAGATACGCAGTATTTT.

The gene calls are TRBV6-6 and TRBJ1-1; tentatively, D is TRBD1 (6 bases). The CDR3 contains 13 residues. V lost 6 bases, J lost 5 bases, and 13 bases lay in between. Germline V gene lookup returns CDR1 MNHNY and CDR2 SVGAGI (reference sequence). The CDR3 coding sequence is TGTGCCAGCAGCACTAGGGGACAAACTGAAGCTTTCTTT. The encoded protein is CASSTRGQTEAFF.

To note about this clone: This sample includes further DNA sequences coding for the same CDR3. The CDR3 sequence is CSARDSGELFF. DNA for the CDR3: TGCAGTGCGCGGGACTCCGGGGAGCTGTTTTTT. The chain combines TRBV20-1 with TRBJ2-2; D possibly corresponds to TRBD2 (6 bases). Trimming stripped 6 bases from V and 6 bases from J, with 8 bases between. Per germline, CDR1 DFQATT and CDR2 SNEGSKA (reference sequence). The CDR3 loop spans 11 amino acids.

This rearrangement joins TRBV3-1 (or the pseudogene TRBV3-2) to TRBJ2-5; D remains unclear. The CDR3 loop spans 13 amino acids. Germline V CDR1 and CDR2: LGHDT, YNNKEL (reference sequence). Trimming removed 2 bases at V and 2 bases at J, with 6 bases between. The CDR3 bases are TGTGCCAGCAGCCAACAGGATCAAGAGACCCAGTACTTC. It specifies CASSQQDQETQYF.

This chain connects TRBV5-4 to TRBJ2-7; the match to TRBD1 covers 7 bases. The CDR3 length is 14 residues. The germline V gene has CDR1 SGHNT and CDR2 YYREEE (reference sequence). The trim removed 2 bases at V and 7 bases at J, leaving 9 bases unmatched. DNA of the CDR3: TGTGCCAGCAGCTTAGGGACAGCTATTGGAGAGCAGTACTTC. Its translation: CASSLGTAIGEQYF. Looking up the rest from reference TRBV5-4 and TRBJ2-7 gives the full variable domain: ETGVTQSPTHLIKTRGQQVTLRCSSQSGHNTVSWYQQALGQGPQFIFQYYREEENGRGNFPPRFSGLQFPNYSSELNVNALELDDSALYLCASSLGTAIGEQYFGPGTRLTVT.

The chain combines TRBV12-2 with TRBJ2-2; TRBD1 is the table's D call and was not checked against the DNA. TRBV12-2 is reported as a pseudogene. The length of the CDR3 is 18 residues. DNA of the CDR3: TGTGCAAGTCGCTCCCCTCCCCCCGGGACACCGAACACCGGGGAGCTGTTTTTT. It encodes CASRSPPPGTPNTGELFF.

The chain couples TRBV3-1 (or the pseudogene TRBV3-2) to TRBJ1-5; D possibly corresponds to TRBD1 (5 bases). This CDR3 has 15 residues. Germline lookup yields CDR1 LGHDT and CDR2 YNNKEL (reference sequence). The V and J ends lost 4 bases and 6 bases respectively, with 16 bases between them. The CDR3 spells CASSPRDHRVQPQHF. The CDR3 nucleotides are TGTGCCAGCAGCCCTCGGGACCACCGGGTTCAGCCCCAGCATTTT.

The chain employs TRBV5-1 and TRBJ1-5; weak D call: TRBD1 (6 bases). Germline values: CDR1 SGHRS, CDR2 YFSETQ. V was pared by 2 bases and J by 7 bases, with 13 bases between. The CDR3 covers 14 residues. CDR3 sequence: CASSFKAGEQPQHF. The CDR3 DNA reads TGCGCCAGCAGCTTTAAGGCAGGGGAGCAGCCCCAGCATTTT.

The J gene is TRBJ2-1, the V gene TRBV7-9, with D possibly TRBD2 on 5 matching bases. V lost 2 bases, J lost 9 bases, and 17 bases lay in between. CDR1 and CDR2 from the germline V gene are SEHNR and FQNEAQ (reference sequence). The CDR3 loop spans 15 amino acids. CDR3 nucleotide sequence: TGTGCCAGCAGCTTATTAGGCGGGCCGTCCGGTGAGCAGTTCTTC. Its protein product is CASSLLGGPSGEQFF.

The V call is TRBV5-3, the J call TRBJ2-6; TRBD2 might be the D (5 bases). TRBV5-3 falls under the ORF class, with uncertain function. Trimming removed 4 bases at V and 2 bases at J, with 10 bases between. There are 15 residues in the CDR3. The CDR3 DNA reads TGTGCCAGAAGCCCCGGAGGTACTGGGGCCAACGTCCTGACTTTC. As protein: CARSPGGTGANVLTF.

The J gene is TRBJ1-5, the V gene TRBV2; D unclear. The CDR3 length is 16 residues. Trimming pared 6 bases from V and 1 base from J, leaving 16 bases between. Germline CDR1 and CDR2: SNHLY and FYNNEI. CDR3 DNA sequence: TGTGCCAGCAGGGCAAGAAGGGTGTTAAGCAATCAGCCCCAGCATTTT. It encodes CASRARRVLSNQPQHF.

This clone has only one observation. The gene calls are TRBV28 and TRBJ1-3; D is unclear. The germline V and J ends were trimmed by 8 bases and 0 bases, with 5 bases remaining between them. Germline V gene sequence: CDR1 MDHEN, CDR2 SYDVKM. This CDR3 is built from 12 residues. CDR3 coding DNA: TGTGCCAGCGGGGACTCTGGAAACACCATATATTTT. It specifies CASGDSGNTIYF.

The genes are TRBV28 and TRBJ2-5, with TRBD2 matching over 7 bases. The CDR3 totals 15 residues. Germline lookup yields CDR1 MDHEN and CDR2 SYDVKM. Losses at the gene ends were 2 bases for V and 6 bases for J; bases not matched to a gene: 9. In nucleotides, the CDR3 is TGTGCCAGCAGTTTAGGCGGGAGTCGGGCAAAGACCCAGTACTTC. It specifies CASSLGGSRAKTQYF.

This rearrangement joins TRBV7-2 to TRBJ2-5; D possibly matches TRBD1 or TRBD2 (5 bases each). The CDR3 loop spans 15 amino acids. Per the germline V gene, CDR1 is SGHTA and CDR2 is FQGNSA. Trimming pared 5 bases from V and 2 bases from J, leaving 15 bases between. The CDR3 protein is CASSLGTGRQETQYF. CDR3 coding DNA: TGTGCCAGCAGCCTTGGGACGGGAAGACAAGAGACCCAGTACTTC.

This sequence joins TRBV5-1 and TRBJ1-2, with D tentatively TRBD1 (5 bases). V shed 0 bases and J shed 4 bases, with 13 bases lying between them. Germline CDR1 SGHRS, CDR2 YFSETQ. This CDR3 region has 15 residues. CDR3 loop: CASSLGDSKIYGYTF. CDR3 coding DNA: TGCGCCAGCAGCTTGGGAGACAGCAAAATCTATGGCTACACCTTC.

The table lists this clone with a count of one. The chain uses TRBV28 and TRBJ2-5, with 11 bases lining up with TRBD2. V shed 5 bases and J 5 bases; nucleotides not matched to a gene: 4. The CDR3 covers 14 residues. Germline CDR1 reads MDHEN; CDR2 reads SYDVKM. The CDR3 nucleotides read TGTGCCAGCAGTCACCTAGCGGGAGGTGAGACCCAGTACTTC. It encodes CASSHLAGGETQYF.

V usage is TRBV28 and J usage is TRBJ1-1; D possibly corresponds to TRBD1 (6 bases). The CDR3 contains 14 residues. V was trimmed by 7 bases and J by 2 bases, leaving 14 bases between them. Germline CDR1 MDHEN, CDR2 SYDVKM. The CDR3 nucleotides are TGTGCCAGCATTCGGTCGGGGGGCAACACTGAAGCTTTCTTT. This translates into CASIRSGGNTEAFF.

The chain combines TRBV25-1 with TRBJ2-5; possibly TRBD2 for D (6 bases). V was cut by 3 bases and J by 5 bases, with 13 bases left in between. The CDR3 consists of 14 residues. The germline V gene has CDR1 MGHDK and CDR2 SYGVNS. The CDR3 here is CASSDSGSGETQYF. The CDR3 DNA follows: TGTGCCAGCAGTGATTCCGGGAGTGGGGAGACCCAGTACTTC.

This clone occurred a few times. This chain uses TRBV3-1 (or the pseudogene TRBV3-2) with TRBJ1-2; D gene uncertain. The V gene lost 6 bases and the J gene lost 7 bases, with 15 bases spanning the gap. The CDR3 totals 13 residues. Germline loops: CDR1 LGHDT, CDR2 YNNKEL (reference sequence). The CDR3 sequence: CASSSWEEGGYTF. As DNA, the CDR3 is TGTGCCAGCAGTTCATGGGAGGAGGGTGGCTACACCTTC.

The chain has TRBV20-1 and TRBJ1-4, with D perhaps matching TRBD1 (5 bases). The CDR3 length is 16 residues. V was shortened by 3 bases and J by 6 bases, with 20 bases between the two germline ends. Germline V gene lookup returns CDR1 DFQATT and CDR2 SNEGSKA (reference sequence). The CDR3 DNA reads as TGCAGTGCTAGTCCGCGGGGGAGGGCCGGCCATGAAAAACTGTTTTTT. Residues: CSASPRGRAGHEKLFF.

The V call is TRBV5-4, the J call TRBJ2-2; the D call may be TRBD1 or TRBD2 (5 bases each). Germline CDR1 and CDR2: SGHNT and YYREEE (reference sequence). CDR3 length: 15 residues. The germline V and J ends were trimmed by 5 bases and 4 bases, with 15 bases remaining between them. CDR3 residues: CASSRDGLLTGELFF. CDR3 bases: TGTGCCAGCAGTCGGGACGGGTTACTCACCGGGGAGCTGTTTTTT.

The chain carries TRBV9 and TRBJ2-3, with 8 positions matching TRBD2. The CDR3 contains 15 residues. Germline V gives CDR1 SGDLS, CDR2 YYNGEE. The V gene end was trimmed by 0 bases and the J gene end by 2 bases; junction bases not matched to a gene: 2. The CDR3 reads CASSVVAGNTDTQYF. CDR3 sequence (DNA): TGTGCCAGCAGCGTAGTAGCGGGGAACACAGATACGCAGTATTTT.